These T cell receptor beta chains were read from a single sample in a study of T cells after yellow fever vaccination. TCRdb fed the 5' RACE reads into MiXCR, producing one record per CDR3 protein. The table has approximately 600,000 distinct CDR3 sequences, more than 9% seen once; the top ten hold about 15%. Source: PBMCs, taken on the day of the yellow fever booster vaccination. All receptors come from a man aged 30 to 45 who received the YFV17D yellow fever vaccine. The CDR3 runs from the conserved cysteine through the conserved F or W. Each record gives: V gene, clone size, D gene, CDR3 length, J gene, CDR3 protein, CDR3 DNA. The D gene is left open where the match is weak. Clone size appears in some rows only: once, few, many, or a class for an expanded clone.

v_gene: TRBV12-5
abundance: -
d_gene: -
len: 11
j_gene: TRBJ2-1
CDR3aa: CASGLNRAQFF
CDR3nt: TGTGCTAGTGGTTTGAATCGCGCGCAGTTCTTC

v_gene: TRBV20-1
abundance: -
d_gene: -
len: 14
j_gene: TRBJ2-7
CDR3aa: CSARPDGGRYEQYF
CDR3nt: TGCAGTGCTAGACCCGACGGGGGCAGGTACGAGCAGTACTTC

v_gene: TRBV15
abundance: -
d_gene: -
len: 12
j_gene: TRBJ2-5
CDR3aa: CATSRDFVTQYF
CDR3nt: TGTGCCACCAGCAGAGATTTCGTGACCCAGTACTTC

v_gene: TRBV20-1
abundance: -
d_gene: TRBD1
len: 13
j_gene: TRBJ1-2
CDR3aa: CSARQGADGGYTF
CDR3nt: TGCAGTGCTAGACAGGGGGCGGATGGTGGCTACACCTTC

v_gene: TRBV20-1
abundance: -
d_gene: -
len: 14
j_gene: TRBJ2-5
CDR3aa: CSAPRDPGQETQYF
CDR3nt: TGCAGTGCTCCCCGGGACCCGGGGCAAGAGACCCAGTACTTC

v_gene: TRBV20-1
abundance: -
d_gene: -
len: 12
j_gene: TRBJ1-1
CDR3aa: CSARDTNTEAFF
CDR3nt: TGCAGTGCTAGAGACACGAACACTGAAGCTTTCTTT

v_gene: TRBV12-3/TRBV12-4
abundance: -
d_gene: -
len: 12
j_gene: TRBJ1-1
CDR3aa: CATKPGGGEAFF
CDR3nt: TGTGCCACCAAACCAGGAGGGGGTGAAGCTTTCTTT

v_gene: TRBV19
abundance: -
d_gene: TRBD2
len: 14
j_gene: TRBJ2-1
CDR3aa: CASSTSGTRGEQFF
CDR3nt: TGTGCCAGTAGTACTAGCGGGACGAGGGGTGAGCAGTTCTTC

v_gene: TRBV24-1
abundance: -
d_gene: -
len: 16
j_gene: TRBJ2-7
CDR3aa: CAPTIMRAEDLYEQYF
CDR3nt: TGTGCCCCAACGATAATGCGCGCCGAGGATCTCTACGAGCAGTACTTC

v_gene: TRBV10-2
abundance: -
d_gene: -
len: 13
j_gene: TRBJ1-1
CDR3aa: CASRADITSEAFF
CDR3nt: TGCGCCAGCAGAGCTGACATCACGTCTGAAGCTTTCTTT

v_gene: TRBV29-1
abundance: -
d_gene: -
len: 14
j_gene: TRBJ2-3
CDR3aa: CSVDDRSSTDTQYF
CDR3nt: TGCAGCGTTGACGACAGGTCCAGCACAGATACGCAGTATTTT

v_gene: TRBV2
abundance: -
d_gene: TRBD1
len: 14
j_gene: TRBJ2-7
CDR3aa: CASSDGGHRGKQYF
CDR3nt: TGTGCCAGCAGTGACGGTGGACACAGGGGAAAGCAGTACTTC

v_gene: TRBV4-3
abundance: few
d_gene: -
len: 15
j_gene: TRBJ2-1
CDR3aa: CASSQVGGQYNEQFF
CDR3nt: TGCGCCAGCAGCCAAGTTGGCGGACAATACAATGAGCAGTTCTTC